A selection of T cell receptor beta chains follows, all from one sample in a study. TCRdb re-analysed the 5' RACE reads in MiXCR, keeping a single row per CDR3 protein. The table records approximately 9,000 distinct CDR3 sequences, less than 40% of them present only once. Sequenced input: Tregs sorted from blood. The source is a female donor with breast cancer. The CDR3 runs from the conserved cysteine through the conserved F or W. A D gene is named only where the DNA matches it firmly. A clone size is listed for some rows: how often the clone was seen (once, few, many), or a class if it is expanded.

>.|TRBJ2-7|13|.|TRBV4-1
CASSQEASYEQYF
TGCGCCAGCAGCCAAGAAGCCAGCTACGAGCAGTACTTC
>few|TRBJ2-3|15|.|TRBV7-3
CASSLSGGNTDTQYF
TGTGCCAGCAGCTTATCGGGTGGAAACACAGATACGCAGTATTTT
>few|TRBJ2-2|16|.|TRBV4-1
CASSQDPWGYSGELFF
TGCGCCAGCAGCCAAGACCCTTGGGGATACTCCGGGGAGCTGTTTTTT
>few|TRBJ1-5|17|TRBD1|TRBV6-6
CASSFGTGGIMDQPQHF
TGTGCCAGCAGTTTCGGGACAGGGGGCATTATGGATCAGCCCCAGCATTTT
>few|TRBJ1-5|13|TRBD1|TRBV30
CAWGTGANQPQHF
TGTGCCTGGGGGACAGGGGCAAATCAGCCCCAGCATTTT
>medium-sized|TRBJ1-2|12|.|TRBV6-5
CASSDPMLVYTF
TGTGCCAGCAGCGATCCGATGTTGGTCTACACCTTC
>medium-sized|TRBJ1-6|16|.|TRBV5-1
CASSFREGSYNSPLHF
TGCGCCAGCAGCTTCAGGGAGGGCTCCTATAATTCACCCCTCCACTTT
>.|TRBJ1-1|15|.|TRBV11-2
CASGPGQFMNTEAFF
TGTGCCAGCGGGCCCGGGCAGTTTATGAACACTGAAGCTTTCTTT
>few|TRBJ2-3|14|.|TRBV20-1
CSARDLHSTDTQYF
TGCAGTGCTAGAGATCTGCATAGCACAGATACGCAGTATTTT
>.|TRBJ2-1|16|.|TRBV3-1
CASSQVVGFGGNEQFF
TGTGCCAGCAGCCAAGTTGTAGGCTTTGGGGGCAATGAGCAGTTCTTC
>medium-sized|TRBJ1-5|13|.|TRBV6-6
CAHRSADNQPQHF
TGTGCCCACCGTTCGGCAGACAATCAGCCCCAGCATTTT
>.|TRBJ1-6|14|.|TRBV6-6
CASSYRGLGSPLHF
TGTGCCAGCAGTTACCGAGGTCTCGGTTCACCCCTCCACTTT
>medium-sized|TRBJ1-1|14|TRBD1|TRBV20-1
CSANDRGSGTEAFF
TGCAGTGCTAACGACAGGGGATCGGGCACTGAAGCTTTCTTT
>.|TRBJ2-1|15|TRBD2|TRBV27
CASSFVSSGGRWQFF
TGTGCCAGCAGTTTCGTGTCTAGCGGGGGCAGGTGGCAGTTCTTC
>.|TRBJ2-5|15|.|TRBV12-3/TRBV12-4
CASSLGRVGVETQYF
TGTGCCAGCAGTTTAGGGCGAGTCGGTGTTGAGACCCAGTACTTC
>.|TRBJ2-7|17|TRBD2|TRBV11-2
CASSPLPGGRISYEQYF
TGTGCCAGCAGCCCACTGCCCGGCGGGAGGATCTCCTACGAGCAGTACTTC
>.|TRBJ2-4|18|.|TRBV28
CASSPISFKEPGENIQYF
TGTGCCAGCAGTCCTATATCGTTTAAGGAACCCGGGGAAAACATTCAGTACTTC
>.|TRBJ1-5|14|.|TRBV10-3
CAVRGEGSNQPQHF
TGTGCCGTAAGGGGGGAGGGAAGCAATCAGCCCCAGCATTTT
>medium-sized|TRBJ2-1|16|TRBD2|TRBV20-1
CSARVLTSVSYNEQFF
TGCAGTGCTAGAGTGCTGACTAGCGTATCCTACAATGAGCAGTTCTTC
>few|TRBJ1-2|17|.|TRBV10-3
CATEERVTGELNYGYTF
TGTGCCACGGAGGAAAGGGTGACAGGAGAGCTTAACTATGGCTACACCTTC
>few|TRBJ1-1|15|.|TRBV9
CASSVSFGANTEAFF
TGTGCCAGCAGCGTATCTTTTGGGGCGAACACTGAAGCTTTCTTT
>.|TRBJ1-1|13|.|TRBV20-1
CSARYDRNTEAFF
TGCAGTGCTAGGTATGACAGGAACACTGAAGCTTTCTTT
>few|TRBJ2-6|15|.|TRBV28
CASSSGFSGANVLTF
TGTGCCAGCAGTTCCGGTTTCTCTGGGGCCAACGTCCTGACTTTC
>.|TRBJ2-5|15|.|TRBV10-3
CAISESEGPRATQYF
TGTGCCATCAGTGAGTCCGAGGGGCCAAGGGCGACCCAGTACTTC
>.|TRBJ2-3|12|.|TRBV20-1
CSARGKADTQYF
TGCAGTGCTAGGGGGAAGGCAGATACGCAGTATTTT
>medium-sized|TRBJ2-7|12|.|TRBV20-1
CSAIRAAYEQYF
TGCAGTGCTATACGGGCGGCCTACGAGCAGTACTTC
>.|TRBJ1-2|14|.|TRBV5-4
CASSLDRQGHGYTF
TGTGCCAGCAGCTTGGATCGCCAAGGGCATGGCTACACCTTC